This TCR beta chain was captured in a study of cytomegalovirus exposure and HLA in healthy donors. Comments on this clone: Its antigen is not identified.

Primers: 60 Vbeta forward and 13 Jbeta reverse. Generated by immunoSEQ multiplex PCR, the TCRdb table keeps only in-frame clones and is missing some. This sample carries 200,000 to 250,000 clones, just over 75% of them seen once, and the ten largest clones take less than 3%. Study observations and caveats: Among the most significant clusters, several appeared linked to common viral pathogens in a later analysis. Reports state that TCR beta sequences accurately predicted most subjects' HLA-A and HLA-B alleles.

Germline V CDR1 and CDR2: MGHRA, YSYEKL. V lost 4 bases, J lost 2 bases, and 5 bases stayed unmatched. CDR3 length: 15 residues. The receptor comes from a woman in her sixties in good health and CMV-seropositive. This chain joins TRBV4-1 and TRBJ1-3; TRBD1 matches 7 bases. Material for sequencing was PBMCs. As DNA, the CDR3 is TGCGCCAGCAGCCTCACACAGGGGCCTGGAAACACCATATATTTT. This gives the protein CASSLTQGPGNTIYF.